The next 28 T cell receptor beta chains were all read from a single sample in a study of blood T cells in healthy people across ages. A second about 7 to 11 cycle PCR used barcoded and J-beta primers. TCRdb re-called the 5' RACE reads with MiXCR, one entry per CDR3 protein. There are hundreds of thousands of distinct CDR3 sequences in the sample; over 45% occur only once, and around a third lies in the top ten. The sample was blood. The receptors here all came from a woman aged 60-75 years in good health.

The chain joins TRBV7-2 to TRBJ2-1; possible D gene TRBD1, 6 bases. The V and J ends lost 1 base and 12 bases respectively, with 16 bases between them. This CDR3 region has 14 residues. Germline values: CDR1 SGHTA, CDR2 FQGNSA. CDR3 sequence: CASSLVGTIHRQFF. CDR3 nucleotide sequence: TGTGCCAGCAGCTTAGTCGGGACAATCCACAGGCAGTTCTTC.

This clonotype appeared a few times. The rearrangement joins TRBV7-2 to TRBJ2-7; D might be TRBD1 (7 bases). The CDR3 length is 17 residues. Trimming left V 5 bases short and J 4 bases short, with 24 bases between. The V gene's germline CDR1 is SGHTA and CDR2 FQGNSA. The CDR3 DNA follows: TGTGCCAGCAGCCCCCAGGAGGGGCTGACAGGGAGGTACGAGCAGTACTTC. Translating gives CASSPQEGLTGRYEQYF. Full variable domain (missing parts from reference TRBV7-2 and TRBJ2-7): GAGVSQSPSNKVTEKGKDVELRCDPISGHTALYWYRQSLGQGLEFLIYFQGNSAPDKSGLPSDRFSAERTGGSVSTLTIQRTQQEDSAVYLCASSPQEGLTGRYEQYFGPGTRLTVT.

This clonotype has a handful of counts. The chain joins TRBV5-1 to TRBJ2-1; D remains unclear. Trimming left V 2 bases short and J 8 bases short, with 8 bases between. This CDR3 spans 12 amino acids. Germline V lookup: CDR1 SGHRS, CDR2 YFSETQ. DNA of the CDR3: TGCGCCAGCAGCTTTCCCGGAGATGAGCAGTTCTTC. This encodes CASSFPGDEQFF. Variable domain in full (rest from reference TRBV5-1 and TRBJ2-1): KAGVTQTPRYLIKTRGQQVTLSCSPISGHRSVSWYQQTPGQGLQFLFEYFSETQRNKGNFPGRFSGRQFSNSRSEMNVSTLELGDSALYLCASSFPGDEQFFGPGTRLTVL.

This clonotype was found once. The V gene is TRBV2, the J gene TRBJ2-5; D is ambiguous. The CDR3 runs 15 residues. V was trimmed by 5 bases and J by 2 bases, leaving 15 bases between them. Germline V gene sequence: CDR1 SNHLY, CDR2 FYNNEI. As DNA, the CDR3 is TGTGCCAGCAGTCCCCATGGCGCTTTACAAGAGACCCAGTACTTC. It yields the protein CASSPHGALQETQYF. The variable domain in full, with the rest retrieved from reference TRBV2 and TRBJ2-5, is EPEVTQTPSHQVTQMGQEVILRCVPISNHLYFYWYRQILGQKVEFLVSFYNNEISEKSEIFDDQFSVERPDGSNFTLKIRSTKLEDSAMYFCASSPHGALQETQYFGPGTRLLVL.

This rearrangement joins TRBV27 to TRBJ2-3; 8 bases map to TRBD2. In germline, CDR1 is MNHEY, CDR2 SMNVEV (reference sequence). This CDR3 has 13 amino acids. V lost 6 bases and J lost 1; bases outside the gene matches: 0. The CDR3 nucleotides read TGTGCCAGCAGACTAGCGGGCACAGATACGCAGTATTTT. Translation gives CASRLAGTDTQYF.

In its sample, this clonotype was seen once. The junction does not match germline at one end; this may be a read error. This CDR3 is CTSSQGLGRKRGKNIQYF. In nucleotides, the CDR3 is TGCACCAGCAGCCAAGGTTTGGGGCGGAAACGGGGCAAAAACATTCAGTACTTC. The rearrangement uses TRBV4-3 and TRBJ2-4; perhaps D is TRBD1 or TRBD2 (5 bases each). The V gene's germline CDR1 is LGHNA and CDR2 YSLEER. This CDR3 region has 18 residues.

V is TRBV7-9 and J is TRBJ2-1, with 7 bases that match TRBD1. V was pared by 5 bases and J by 8 bases, with 18 bases of the junction left unmatched. Per the germline V gene, CDR1 is SEHNR and CDR2 is FQNEAQ (reference sequence). This CDR3 region has 17 residues. The CDR3 region is CASSPKDRSLRRDEQFF. For the CDR3, the DNA is TGTGCCAGCAGCCCAAAGGACAGGAGCCTTCGTCGCGATGAGCAGTTCTTC.

This clonotype was found once. V usage is TRBV7-9 and J usage is TRBJ2-7; D is unresolved. Trimming removed 5 bases at V and 2 bases at J, with 13 bases between. Germline V lookup: CDR1 SEHNR, CDR2 FQNEAQ (reference sequence). The CDR3 consists of 14 residues. The CDR3 bases are TGTGCCAGCAGCCATACGGCCGAGGCCTACGAGCAGTACTTC. It translates to CASSHTAEAYEQYF.

This clonotype has only a few counts. This may be a read error, as it is one base from a much larger clone. This chain connects TRBV7-2 to TRBJ2-1, with D tentatively TRBD1 or TRBD2 (5 bases each). Trimming removed 4 bases from V and 10 bases from J, with 20 bases in between. CDR1 is SGHTA and CDR2 is FQGNSA in the germline V gene. The CDR3 totals 15 residues. The CDR3 spells CASSSLGDLTREQFF. The CDR3 DNA sequence: TGTGCCAGCAGCTCCCTCGGGGACCTTACACGAGAGCAGTTCTTC.

This sequence joins TRBV18 and TRBJ2-5; 9 nucleotides match TRBD1. Germline CDR1 and CDR2: KGHSH and LQKENI. The CDR3 covers 14 residues. J lost 7 bases, V lost 3 bases, and 6 bases had no gene match. The CDR3 is CASSPGQGQGTQYF. Here the CDR3 DNA reads TGTGCCAGCTCACCGGGACAGGGACAGGGGACCCAGTACTTC. Together with reference TRBV18 and TRBJ2-5, the CDR3 gives the full variable domain: NAGVMQNPRHLVRRRGQEARLRCSPMKGHSHVYWYRQLPEEGLKFMVYLQKENIIDESGMPKERFSAEFPKEGPSILRIQQVVRGDSAAYFCASSPGQGQGTQYFGPGTRLLVL.

This chain uses TRBV30 with TRBJ2-4; no firm D call. The CDR3 loop spans 11 amino acids. Germline loops: CDR1 GTSNPN, CDR2 SVGIG (reference sequence). The V end was cut by 4 bases, the J end by 9 bases, with 10 bases between. This CDR3 reads CAWMNIGIQYF. Written as DNA, the CDR3 is TGTGCCTGGATGAACATTGGCATTCAGTACTTC.

V is TRBV27 and J is TRBJ1-1; no firm D call. Trimming pared 5 bases from V and 5 bases from J, leaving 12 bases between. Germline lookup yields CDR1 MNHEY and CDR2 SMNVEV (reference sequence). The length of the CDR3 is 13 residues. CDR3 residues: CASSKERQTEAFF. DNA for the CDR3: TGTGCCAGCAGTAAGGAAAGGCAGACTGAAGCTTTCTTT.

This clonotype was counted only a few times. The V and J genes are TRBV20-1 and TRBJ2-1; D remains unclear. V lost 7 bases and J 4 bases, leaving 17 bases between the germline ends. The CDR3 has 14 residues. Germline CDR1 and CDR2: DFQATT and SNEGSKA (reference sequence). The CDR3 sequence: CSGTKAGSYNEQFF. The CDR3 nucleotides are TGCAGTGGGACGAAGGCTGGATCTTACAATGAGCAGTTCTTC.

The J gene is TRBJ2-1, the V gene TRBV18; D gene unclear. Trimming took off 3 bases at V and 7 bases at J, with 7 bases between the two ends. Germline CDR1 and CDR2: KGHSH and LQKENI. This CDR3 comprises 12 residues. The CDR3 sequence is CASSPVRNEQFF. The CDR3 nucleotides are TGTGCCAGCTCACCTGTCCGGAATGAGCAGTTCTTC.

The V call is TRBV6-4, the J call TRBJ2-1, with TRBD2 matching 8 bases. Per germline, CDR1 MRHNA and CDR2 SNTAGT. Germline trimming cut 2 bases from V and 8 bases from J; bases unmatched to any gene: 11. The CDR3 spans 16 residues. The CDR3, as DNA: TGTGCCAGCAGTGACACCGGGACTAGGGGTGGGGATGAGCAGTTCTTC. This gives the protein CASSDTGTRGGDEQFF.

The chain couples TRBV12-3 or TRBV12-4 to TRBJ2-1; 9 bases line up with TRBD1. The junction had 9 bases not matched to a gene; V was cut back by 1 base and J by 5 bases. The CDR3 totals 17 residues. Written as DNA, the CDR3 is TGTGCCAGCAGTTTAGGTGGCGGGACAGGGAAGAACAATGAGCAGTTCTTC. As protein: CASSLGGGTGKNNEQFF.

This clonotype was counted once. V usage is TRBV20-1 and J usage is TRBJ2-1; TRBD1 matches at 10 bases. This CDR3 is 14 amino acids long. The germline gives CDR1 DFQATT, CDR2 SNEGSKA (reference sequence). The J segment lost 5 bases and the V segment lost 6 bases, leaving 7 bases of the junction unmatched. CDR3 residues: CSARQGARNNEQFF. CDR3 DNA: TGCAGTGCCAGACAGGGGGCCCGGAACAATGAGCAGTTCTTC.

V gene TRBV28 combines with J gene TRBJ2-1, with 8 bases identical to TRBD2. V lost 7 bases and J lost 2; bases outside the gene matches: 7. CDR1 MDHEN and CDR2 SYDVKM come from the germline V gene. The length of the CDR3 is 15 residues. The CDR3 reads CASIEKTSAYNEQFF. Written as DNA, the CDR3 is TGTGCCAGCATCGAAAAGACTAGCGCCTACAATGAGCAGTTCTTC.

The rearrangement joins TRBV21-1 to TRBJ1-2. TRBV21-1 is deemed a pseudogene. The CDR3 contains 14 residues. For the CDR3, the DNA is TGTGCCAGCAGCAATCGGGGGGGGTGCTATGGCTACACCTTC. This translates into CASSNRGGCYGYTF.

A note on this clonotype: At one end, the junction sequence differs from germline, possibly due to a read error. V is TRBV5-1 and J is TRBJ2-6; D is perhaps TRBD1 or TRBD2 (5 bases each). CDR1 is SGHRS, CDR2 YFSETQ, per germline. This CDR3 is 17 amino acids long. The CDR3 DNA is TGCGTCAGCAGCACTGGGACGTCGCTAGCTGGGGCCAACGTCCTGACTTTC. This encodes CVSSTGTSLAGANVLTF.

The chain links TRBV7-9 to TRBJ1-4; unclear D gene. Trimming removed 2 bases at V and 3 bases at J, with 13 bases between. CDR1 and CDR2 (germline): SEHNR, FQNEAQ (reference sequence). The CDR3 extends over 16 amino acids. CDR3 sequence: CASSLRPIAANEKLFF. CDR3 bases: TGTGCCAGCAGCTTACGCCCGATCGCAGCTAATGAAAAACTGTTTTTT.

This clonotype was seen a few times. The chain links TRBV7-2 to TRBJ2-7, with D possibly being TRBD1 or TRBD2 (5 bases each). Germline CDR1 and CDR2: SGHTA and FQGNSA. This CDR3 has 13 amino acids. The germline V and J ends were trimmed by 1 base and 6 bases, with 10 bases remaining between them. The CDR3 DNA reads as TGTGCCAGCAGCTTAGATCGGGACCGCGAGCAGTACTTC. This gives the protein CASSLDRDREQYF.

This clonotype was detected a few times. The chain couples TRBV6-1 to TRBJ1-6; no firm D call. Trimming pared 5 bases from V and 9 bases from J, leaving 11 bases between. The CDR3 contains 13 residues. Germline-derived CDR1 and CDR2 are MNHNS and SASEGT. This chain's CDR3 is CASSSMVGSPLHF. The CDR3 DNA sequence: TGTGCCAGCAGTAGTATGGTCGGTTCACCCCTCCACTTT.

The CDR3 DNA reads as TGTGCCAGCAGCCTAAGGGACGGCTATGGCTACACCTTC. As protein: CASSLRDGYGYTF. This chain uses TRBV11-2 with TRBJ1-2; weak D call: TRBD1 (5 bases). The CDR3 covers 13 residues. Germline CDR1 SGHAT, CDR2 FQNNGV. Trimming stripped 5 bases from V and 4 bases from J, with 11 bases between.

The V gene is TRBV24-1, the J gene TRBJ2-3; 9 positions match TRBD1. Trimming removed 4 bases from V and 4 bases from J; junction bases left unmatched: 8. CDR1 is KGHDR, CDR2 SFDVKD, per germline. The CDR3 spans 16 residues. The CDR3 is CATSETDRGNADTQYF. DNA of the CDR3: TGTGCCACCAGTGAAACCGACAGGGGGAACGCAGATACGCAGTATTTT.

The V gene is TRBV6-1, the J gene TRBJ2-1; no clear D gene. The J call may be faulty, since TRBJ2-7 better matches the DNA end. Per the germline V gene, CDR1 is MNHNS and CDR2 is SASEGT. The CDR3 is 15 amino acids. The CDR3 DNA is TGTGCCAGCAGTGAAGGGATGAGCTCCTACAATGAGCAGTACTTC. The encoded protein is CASSEGMSSYNEQYF.

The J gene is TRBJ1-5, the V gene TRBV4-3; a possible D gene is TRBD1 (5 bases). The CDR3 is made up of 18 amino acids. CDR1 is LGHNA, CDR2 YSLEER, per germline. Trimming stripped 6 bases from V and 1 base from J, with 22 bases between. This CDR3 is CASRRFPSGGRSNQPQHF. The CDR3 DNA follows: TGCGCCAGCAGGCGGTTTCCTAGCGGGGGAAGGAGCAATCAGCCCCAGCATTTT.

The chain employs TRBV20-1 and TRBJ2-1; D is undetermined. The CDR3 is 15 residues long. Per the germline V gene, CDR1 is DFQATT and CDR2 is SNEGSKA (reference sequence). The V gene lost 3 bases and the J gene lost 3 bases, with 15 bases spanning the gap. CDR3: CSASRPRPIYNEQFF. DNA for the CDR3: TGCAGTGCTAGCCGGCCGCGCCCTATCTACAATGAGCAGTTCTTC.